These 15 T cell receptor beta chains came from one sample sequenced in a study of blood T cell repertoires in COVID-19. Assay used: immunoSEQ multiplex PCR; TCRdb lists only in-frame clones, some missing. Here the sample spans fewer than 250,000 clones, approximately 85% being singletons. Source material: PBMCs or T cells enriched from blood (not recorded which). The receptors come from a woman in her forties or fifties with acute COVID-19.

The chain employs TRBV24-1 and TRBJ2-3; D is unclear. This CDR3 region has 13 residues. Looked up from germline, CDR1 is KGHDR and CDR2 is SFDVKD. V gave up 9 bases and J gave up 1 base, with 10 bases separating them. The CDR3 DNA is TGTGCCACCTCCCTTTCGGGCACAGATACGCAGTATTTT. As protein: CATSLSGTDTQYF.

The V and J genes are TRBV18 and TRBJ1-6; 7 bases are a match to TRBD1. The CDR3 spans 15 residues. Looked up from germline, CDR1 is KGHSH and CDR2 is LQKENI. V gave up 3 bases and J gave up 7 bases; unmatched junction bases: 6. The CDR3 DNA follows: TGTGCCAGCTCACCTGAGGGACAGACAAATTCACCCCTCCACTTT. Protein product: CASSPEGQTNSPLHF.

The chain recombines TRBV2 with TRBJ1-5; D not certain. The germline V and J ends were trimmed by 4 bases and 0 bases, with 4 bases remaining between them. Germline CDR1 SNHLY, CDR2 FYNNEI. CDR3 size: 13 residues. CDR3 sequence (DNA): TGTGCCAGCAGTGCACTTAGCAATCAGCCCCAGCATTTT. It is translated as CASSALSNQPQHF. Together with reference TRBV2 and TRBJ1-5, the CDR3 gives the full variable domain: EPEVTQTPSHQVTQMGQEVILRCVPISNHLYFYWYRQILGQKVEFLVSFYNNEISEKSEIFDDQFSVERPDGSNFTLKIRSTKLEDSAMYFCASSALSNQPQHFGDGTRLSIL.

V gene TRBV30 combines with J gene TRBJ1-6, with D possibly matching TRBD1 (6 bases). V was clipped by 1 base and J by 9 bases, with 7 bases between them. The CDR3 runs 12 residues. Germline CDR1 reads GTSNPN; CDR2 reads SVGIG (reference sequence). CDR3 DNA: TGTGCCTGGAGTGGGGGGCCTTCACCCCTCCACTTT. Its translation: CAWSGGPSPLHF.

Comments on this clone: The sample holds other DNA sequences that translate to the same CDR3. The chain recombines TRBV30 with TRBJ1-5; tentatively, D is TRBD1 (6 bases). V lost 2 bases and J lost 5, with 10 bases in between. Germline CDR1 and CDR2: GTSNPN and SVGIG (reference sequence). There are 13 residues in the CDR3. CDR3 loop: CAWSLQGYQPQHF. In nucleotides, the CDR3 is TGTGCCTGGAGTCTCCAGGGGTATCAGCCCCAGCATTTT.

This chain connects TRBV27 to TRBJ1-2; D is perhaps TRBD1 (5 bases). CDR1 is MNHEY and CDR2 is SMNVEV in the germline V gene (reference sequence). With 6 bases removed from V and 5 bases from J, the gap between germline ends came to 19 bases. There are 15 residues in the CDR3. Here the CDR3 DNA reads TGTGCCAGCAGGACGGGACTCCCGCGGGGATATGGCTACACCTTC. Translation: CASRTGLPRGYGYTF.

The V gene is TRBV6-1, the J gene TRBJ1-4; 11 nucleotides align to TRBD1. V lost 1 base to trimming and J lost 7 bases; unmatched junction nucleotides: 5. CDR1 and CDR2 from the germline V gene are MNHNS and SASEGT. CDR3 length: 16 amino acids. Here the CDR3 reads CASSEGTGGAGEKLFF. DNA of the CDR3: TGTGCCAGCAGTGAAGGGACAGGGGGCGCAGGTGAAAAACTGTTTTTT.

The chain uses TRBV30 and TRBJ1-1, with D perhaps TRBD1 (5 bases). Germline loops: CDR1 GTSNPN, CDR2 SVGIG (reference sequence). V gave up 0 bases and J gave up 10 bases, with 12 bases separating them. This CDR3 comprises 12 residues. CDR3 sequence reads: CAWSVNSGLAFF. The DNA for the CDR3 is TGTGCCTGGAGTGTAAACTCAGGGTTAGCTTTCTTT.

In DNA form, the CDR3 reads TGCGCCAGCAGCTTGGGACTAGCGGGGGGGCACTCTGAGCAGTTCTTC. Translation gives CASSLGLAGGHSEQFF. V usage is TRBV5-1 and J usage is TRBJ2-1; 14 nucleotides line up with TRBD2. Germline CDR1 SGHRS, CDR2 YFSETQ. The CDR3 is made up of 16 amino acids. V lost 0 bases to trimming and J lost 9 bases; unmatched junction nucleotides: 5.

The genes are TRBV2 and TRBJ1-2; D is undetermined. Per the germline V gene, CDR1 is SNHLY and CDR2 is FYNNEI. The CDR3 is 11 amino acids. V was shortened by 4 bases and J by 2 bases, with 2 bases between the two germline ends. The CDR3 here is CASSANYGYTF. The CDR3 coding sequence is TGTGCCAGCAGTGCAAACTATGGCTACACCTTC.

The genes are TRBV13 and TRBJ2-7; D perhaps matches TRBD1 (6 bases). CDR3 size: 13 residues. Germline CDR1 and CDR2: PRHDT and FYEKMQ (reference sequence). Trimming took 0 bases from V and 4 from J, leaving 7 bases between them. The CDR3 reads CASSLGRGYEQYF. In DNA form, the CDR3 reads TGTGCCAGCAGCTTAGGAAGGGGGTACGAGCAGTACTTC.

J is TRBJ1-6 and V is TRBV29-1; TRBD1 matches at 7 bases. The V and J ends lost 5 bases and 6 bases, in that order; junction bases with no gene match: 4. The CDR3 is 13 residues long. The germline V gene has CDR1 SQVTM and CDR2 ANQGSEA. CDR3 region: CSVTKGANSPLHF. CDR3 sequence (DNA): TGCAGCGTTACCAAGGGGGCTAATTCACCCCTCCACTTT.

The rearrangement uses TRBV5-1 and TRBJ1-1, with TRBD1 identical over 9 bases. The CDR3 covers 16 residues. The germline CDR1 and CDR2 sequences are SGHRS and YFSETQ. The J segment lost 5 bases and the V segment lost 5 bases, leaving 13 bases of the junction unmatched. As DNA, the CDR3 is TGCGCCAGCAGAGGGGTTCCGACAGGGGGGGCAACTGAAGCTTTCTTT. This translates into CASRGVPTGGATEAFF.

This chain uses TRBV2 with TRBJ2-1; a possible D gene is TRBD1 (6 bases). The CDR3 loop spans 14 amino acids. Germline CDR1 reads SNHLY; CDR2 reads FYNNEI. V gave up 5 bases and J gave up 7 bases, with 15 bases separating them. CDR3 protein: CASSPTTGRNEQFF. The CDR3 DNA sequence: TGTGCCAGCAGTCCCACAACAGGGCGGAATGAGCAGTTCTTC.

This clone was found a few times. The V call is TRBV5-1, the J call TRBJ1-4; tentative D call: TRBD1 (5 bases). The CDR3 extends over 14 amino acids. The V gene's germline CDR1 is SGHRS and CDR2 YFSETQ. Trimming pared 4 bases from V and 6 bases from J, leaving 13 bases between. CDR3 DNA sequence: TGCGCCAGCAGCCCCGAAGGGGCGGATGAAAAACTGTTTTTT. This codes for CASSPEGADEKLFF.